This T cell receptor (beta chain) came from a study of blood T cell repertoires in COVID-19. Study overall: Spain, Italy and the United States supplied samples that represented acute and convalescent COVID-19. PBMCs, B-cell-depleted T cells, or T cells were the source of the cDNA or gDNA that made up the material.

Seattle's cohort entered during active infection and was followed longitudinally. From germline, CDR1 is SGHDN and CDR2 FVKESK. V lost 1 base and J lost 2, with 13 bases in between. The CDR3 is 16 residues long. Authors' processing steps: Reference gene primers were amplified, and this amplification served to estimate nucleated cell counts. Clones were read by immunoSEQ multiplex PCR, and TCRdb kept only the in-frame ones, dropping some. The V and J calls and the clone size are those of that table, but D and trimming were determined from the DNA. The sample holds about 360,000 clones, 86% seen once. The source material was peripheral blood. The chain combines TRBV14 with TRBJ2-3; a weak D match, TRBD2 (6 bases). The receptor was isolated from a woman aged 55-69 years with COVID-19, enrolled during active disease. The CDR3 loop is CASSQAGGINTDTQYF. Written as DNA, the CDR3 is TGTGCCAGCAGCCAAGCTGGAGGGATTAACACAGATACGCAGTATTTT. Variable domain in full (rest from reference TRBV14 and TRBJ2-3): EAGVTQFPSHSVIEKGQTVTLRCDPISGHDNLYWYRRVMGKEIKFLLHFVKESKQDESGMPNNRFLAERTGGTYSTLKVQPAELEDSGVYFCASSQAGGINTDTQYFGPGTRLTVL.